The clone carrying this T cell receptor (beta chain) was counted only a few times. After removal of 10 bases from V and 7 bases from J, the junction contained 7 bases not matched to a gene. CDR3 length: 12 amino acids. Per germline, CDR1 MNHEY and CDR2 SMNVEV (reference sequence). Genomic DNA (from each subset) was split evenly across several immunoSEQ plates. The assay was immunoSEQ multiplex PCR, and TCRdb's table has in-frame clones only and misses some. This repertoire shows about 96,000 clones, 60% to 70% found once; its top ten account for around half. This sample stems from a study of shared clonotypes between healthy human individuals.

Sequenced sample: memory CD8+ T cells sorted from blood. Subset: CD45RO+ cells pooled with CCR7-negative TemRA cells. The receptor was derived from a man under 40 in good health. The V call is TRBV27, the J call TRBJ2-3; 8 nucleotides agree with TRBD1. The CDR3 nucleotides read TGTGCCACTGGACAGGGCGGGAATACGCAGTATTTT. Its protein is CATGQGGNTQYF.